Following are 8 T cell receptor beta chains from one sample sequenced in a study of PD-L1 blockade in urothelial cancer. Data came from immunoSEQ multiplex PCR; TCRdb stores just in-frame clones and leaves some out. Of tens of thousands of clones detected, roughly 80% appear once; the ten largest clones hold roughly 4%. The source was PBMCs, collected around atezolizumab (anti-PD-L1) treatment. The receptors shown here come from a man in his 70s with urothelial cancer.

The rearrangement links TRBV5-4 to TRBJ2-1, with 9 bases fitting TRBD2. This CDR3 contains 15 residues. With V trimmed by 2 bases and J by 2 bases, 2 bases remained unmatched. CDR1 is SGHNT, CDR2 YYREEE, per germline (reference sequence). The CDR3 sequence: CASSFPSGTYNEQFF. CDR3 DNA: TGTGCCAGCAGCTTCCCTAGCGGGACCTACAATGAGCAGTTCTTC.

The V call is TRBV25-1, the J call TRBJ1-2, with no clear D. Germline V gene sequence: CDR1 MGHDK, CDR2 SYGVNS. This CDR3 comprises 14 residues. The V end was cut by 6 bases, the J end by 2 bases, with 13 bases between. The CDR3 region is CASSPNWENYGYTF. CDR3 sequence (DNA): TGTGCCAGCAGCCCCAATTGGGAGAACTATGGCTACACCTTC.

The J gene is TRBJ2-6, the V gene TRBV11-2, with a possible D match to TRBD1 (6 bases). V was cut by 5 bases and J by 1 base, with 9 bases left in between. Germline CDR1 SGHAT, CDR2 FQNNGV. The CDR3 spans 15 residues. In nucleotides, the CDR3 is TGTGCCAGCAGCCGAGACAGGTCTGGGGCCAACGTCCTGACTTTC. Protein sequence: CASSRDRSGANVLTF.

The chain is built from TRBV5-5 and TRBJ1-1; 8 nucleotides align to TRBD1. The junction had 8 bases not matched to a gene; V was cut back by 3 bases and J by 1 base. Germline V gives CDR1 SGHKS, CDR2 YYEKEE (reference sequence). The CDR3 covers 16 residues. CDR3 region: CASSSRAQGANTEAFF. The CDR3 DNA follows: TGTGCCAGCAGCTCACGAGCTCAGGGGGCGAACACTGAAGCTTTCTTT.

The chain has TRBV28 and TRBJ1-1; D gene unclear. The germline gives CDR1 MDHEN, CDR2 SYDVKM. There are 12 residues in the CDR3. Trimming left V 8 bases short and J 4 bases short, with 11 bases between. CDR3 protein: CASQVGSTEAFF. The CDR3 DNA sequence: TGTGCCAGCCAAGTTGGGAGCACTGAAGCTTTCTTT.

The J gene is TRBJ1-3, the V gene TRBV19; a possible D gene is TRBD1 (6 bases). The CDR3 sequence is 16 residues long. V was cut by 6 bases and J by 3 bases, with 18 bases left in between. The V gene's germline CDR1 is LNHDA and CDR2 SQIVND (reference sequence). CDR3 in amino acids: CASSRNGAGVGNTIYF. The CDR3 bases are TGTGCCAGTAGCCGAAACGGTGCAGGGGTTGGAAACACCATATATTTT.

This chain connects TRBV10-3 to TRBJ1-5, with D possibly matching TRBD1 (5 bases). The CDR3 contains 15 residues. Between the trimmed V and J ends, which lost 6 bases and 2 bases, there was a span of 14 bases. CDR1 is ENHRY, CDR2 SYGVKD, per germline. The DNA of the CDR3 is TGTGCCATCAGGGACGGACTAGGGGGCAATCAGCCCCAGCATTTT. This gives the protein CAIRDGLGGNQPQHF.

The chain recombines TRBV11-3 with TRBJ2-1, with 7 bases aligning to TRBD2. Germline assignment: CDR1 SGHNT and CDR2 YENEEA. The CDR3 has 15 residues. V shed 5 bases and J 0 bases; nucleotides not matched to a gene: 4. In nucleotides, the CDR3 is TGTGCCAGCAGCCGCGGGAGTTACTCCTACAATGAGCAGTTCTTC. Translating it yields CASSRGSYSYNEQFF.